This TCR beta chain is from a study of CD8 T cells in ankylosing spondylitis. Findings of the study overall: Earlier authors reported some of these motif variants in reactive arthritis synovial fluid and blood. A motif in TCR beta, a set of eight or nine highly homologous variants, appeared characteristic of ankylosing spondylitis blood. Disease-linked clones reportedly showed significant enrichment in matched ankylosing spondylitis synovial fluid.

TCR beta libraries were made by quantitative 5'-RACE with molecular barcodes. TCRdb processed the 5' RACE reads anew with MiXCR; each CDR3 protein has one entry. Of just under 550,000 distinct CDR3 sequences listed, roughly 13% are singletons. Germline V gene lookup returns CDR1 SQVTM and CDR2 ANQGSEA. Trimming left V 2 bases short and J 9 bases short, with 20 bases between. This CDR3 has 15 residues. This clonotype occurred many times. The antigen is unknown. V usage is TRBV29-1 and J usage is TRBJ2-1, with D maybe TRBD1 (6 bases). The sequencing sample was made of blood, either unsorted or a sorted T cell fraction (not recorded which). This clonotype was obtained from a male donor with ankylosing spondylitis. In nucleotides, the CDR3 is TGCAGCGTTGAAATTGGGGCAGGGGAGTCGGGTGAGCAGTTCTTC. Protein sequence: CSVEIGAGESGEQFF.